The rows below give T cell receptor beta chains drawn from one sample of a study of CD8 T cells in ankylosing spondylitis. TCRdb ran MiXCR on the 5' RACE reads and lists one entry per CDR3 protein. The table shows approximately 190,000 distinct CDR3 sequences, with roughly 13% occurring only once. Specimen: blood, either unsorted or a sorted T cell fraction (not recorded which). The receptors stem from a female donor with ankylosing spondylitis or in good health (not recorded which). Both conserved end residues are part of each CDR3. Fields, in order: D gene, clone size, V gene, J gene, CDR3 DNA, CDR3 protein. A D gene is named only where the DNA matches it firmly. Size tells how often a clone was seen (once, few, many) or the class of an expanded clone, and some rows leave it out.

d_gene: TRBD2; abundance: .; v_gene: TRBV5-1; j_gene: TRBJ2-7; CDR3nt: TGCGCCAGCAGCTTGGAGCTAGCGGAGAACGAGCAGTACTTC; CDR3aa: CASSLELAENEQYF
d_gene: .; abundance: many; v_gene: TRBV5-1; j_gene: TRBJ1-1; CDR3nt: TGCGCCACCTCAAGGGACACGGGAGCTATCACTGAAGCTTTCTTT; CDR3aa: CATSRDTGAITEAFF
d_gene: .; abundance: few; v_gene: TRBV27; j_gene: TRBJ1-2; CDR3nt: TGTGCCAGCAGTTTGGGTGTCGGGGCCAGCTATGGCTACACCTTC; CDR3aa: CASSLGVGASYGYTF
d_gene: .; abundance: many; v_gene: TRBV5-1; j_gene: TRBJ2-6; CDR3nt: TGCGCCAGCAGCTTAAGGGGGGCTGGGGCCAACGTCCTGACTTTC; CDR3aa: CASSLRGAGANVLTF
d_gene: .; abundance: many; v_gene: TRBV5-1; j_gene: TRBJ2-6; CDR3nt: TGCGCCAGCAGCTTGGGAGGAACTGGGGCCAACGTCCTGACTTTC; CDR3aa: CASSLGGTGANVLTF
d_gene: TRBD1; abundance: many; v_gene: TRBV7-9; j_gene: TRBJ1-6; CDR3nt: TGTGCCAGCAGCGACCTACAGGGGGCCGGGAATTCACCCCTCCACTTT; CDR3aa: CASSDLQGAGNSPLHF
d_gene: .; abundance: .; v_gene: TRBV7-2; j_gene: TRBJ1-1; CDR3nt: TGTGCCAGCAGCTTAAGAGCACAGGCGAACACTGAAGCTTTCTTT; CDR3aa: CASSLRAQANTEAFF
d_gene: TRBD2; abundance: many; v_gene: TRBV12-3/TRBV12-4; j_gene: TRBJ2-1; CDR3nt: TGTGCCAGCAGTGCCACTAGCGGGAGCTACAATGAGCAGTTCTTC; CDR3aa: CASSATSGSYNEQFF
d_gene: TRBD2; abundance: many; v_gene: TRBV7-2; j_gene: TRBJ2-7; CDR3nt: TGTGCCAGCAGCTTAGTTAGCGGGACCCCCTACGAGCAGTACTTC; CDR3aa: CASSLVSGTPYEQYF
d_gene: .; abundance: many; v_gene: TRBV12-3/TRBV12-4; j_gene: TRBJ1-4; CDR3nt: TGTGCCAGCAGTGAGAGCCGGGGGGAAAAACTGTTTTTT; CDR3aa: CASSESRGEKLFF
d_gene: .; abundance: .; v_gene: TRBV5-1; j_gene: TRBJ2-7; CDR3nt: TGCGCCAGCACTGAGGTCGGGTTTCCCTCCTACGAGCAGTACTTC; CDR3aa: CASTEVGFPSYEQYF
d_gene: .; abundance: few; v_gene: TRBV7-2; j_gene: TRBJ2-5; CDR3nt: TGTGCCAGCAGCTTATTATGGAGGGGGCTGGGGACCCAGTACTTC; CDR3aa: CASSLLWRGLGTQYF
d_gene: .; abundance: few; v_gene: TRBV7-2; j_gene: TRBJ1-4; CDR3nt: TGTGCCAGCAGCGTAGTGGGGGCAACTAATGAAAAACTGTTTTTT; CDR3aa: CASSVVGATNEKLFF
d_gene: .; abundance: many; v_gene: TRBV7-2; j_gene: TRBJ2-3; CDR3nt: TGTGCCAGCAGCCCCCCAAGAGAGGGCTACACAGATACGCAGTATTTT; CDR3aa: CASSPPREGYTDTQYF
d_gene: .; abundance: few; v_gene: TRBV20-1; j_gene: TRBJ1-1; CDR3nt: TGCAGTGCCCCATCGGGGGGGGCTGAAGCTTTCTTT; CDR3aa: CSAPSGGAEAFF
d_gene: .; abundance: .; v_gene: TRBV7-9; j_gene: TRBJ2-5; CDR3nt: TGTGCCAGCAGCTTAGCTCCGACATCTCAAGAGACCCAGTACTTC; CDR3aa: CASSLAPTSQETQYF
d_gene: .; abundance: .; v_gene: TRBV12-3/TRBV12-4; j_gene: TRBJ2-1; CDR3nt: TGTGCCAGCAGACACGCGGGGCGGGGCTCCTACAATGAGCAGTTCTTC; CDR3aa: CASRHAGRGSYNEQFF
d_gene: .; abundance: few; v_gene: TRBV6-2/TRBV6-3; j_gene: TRBJ2-1; CDR3nt: TGTGCCAGCAGTTACGTCCTAGGGGGAAGGTTCTTC; CDR3aa: CASSYVLGGRFF
d_gene: TRBD1; abundance: many; v_gene: TRBV7-9; j_gene: TRBJ2-1; CDR3nt: TGTGCCAGCAGCTTAGAGGGGACAGGGGCAAAGGAGCAGTTCTTC; CDR3aa: CASSLEGTGAKEQFF
d_gene: .; abundance: many; v_gene: TRBV5-1; j_gene: TRBJ2-1; CDR3nt: TGCGCCAGCAGCGAATCTTCAGGGATCTACAATGAGCAGTTCTTC; CDR3aa: CASSESSGIYNEQFF
d_gene: .; abundance: few; v_gene: TRBV7-2; j_gene: TRBJ2-7; CDR3nt: TGTGCCAGCAGCTTAGTACCCATCTACGAGCAGTACTTC; CDR3aa: CASSLVPIYEQYF
d_gene: TRBD2; abundance: few; v_gene: TRBV20-1; j_gene: TRBJ2-7; CDR3nt: TGCAGTGCCAGACTAGCGGGACGCCGAGAGCAGTACTTC; CDR3aa: CSARLAGRREQYF
d_gene: .; abundance: .; v_gene: TRBV2; j_gene: TRBJ1-1; CDR3nt: TGTGCCAGCAGTGGTAACAGAGTGAACACTGAAGCTTTCTTT; CDR3aa: CASSGNRVNTEAFF
d_gene: .; abundance: many; v_gene: TRBV15; j_gene: TRBJ1-1; CDR3nt: TGTGCCACCAGCAGACCGGGGGCTGAAGCTTTCTTT; CDR3aa: CATSRPGAEAFF
d_gene: TRBD2; abundance: many; v_gene: TRBV7-9; j_gene: TRBJ2-7; CDR3nt: TGTGCCAGCAGCCCCGGACGGACTAGCGGGAGGCTGTACTTC; CDR3aa: CASSPGRTSGRLYF
d_gene: TRBD1; abundance: few; v_gene: TRBV7-8; j_gene: TRBJ2-5; CDR3nt: TGTGCCAGCAGCTTAAGAGGCCCGACAGGGGGCATAGCCAAGACCCAGTACTTC; CDR3aa: CASSLRGPTGGIAKTQYF
d_gene: .; abundance: many; v_gene: TRBV6-2/TRBV6-3; j_gene: TRBJ2-1; CDR3nt: TGTGCCAGCGCCTCAGAGGGGGGCTACAATGAGCAGTTCTTC; CDR3aa: CASASEGGYNEQFF
d_gene: TRBD1; abundance: .; v_gene: TRBV20-1; j_gene: TRBJ2-7; CDR3nt: TGCAGTGCTAGCGCTGGGACAGGGGGCTACGAGCAGTACTTC; CDR3aa: CSASAGTGGYEQYF
d_gene: TRBD1; abundance: .; v_gene: TRBV5-1; j_gene: TRBJ2-6; CDR3nt: TGCGCCAGCAGCTTGGCCGGGACAGGGGCTGGGGCCAACGTCCTGACTTTC; CDR3aa: CASSLAGTGAGANVLTF
d_gene: .; abundance: few; v_gene: TRBV5-4; j_gene: TRBJ2-7; CDR3nt: TGTGCCAGCAGCTTGAAGTTGAGGGAGACTCCATTCCCAGACTACGAGCAGTACTTC; CDR3aa: CASSLKLRETPFPDYEQYF
d_gene: TRBD2; abundance: many; v_gene: TRBV5-1; j_gene: TRBJ2-1; CDR3nt: TGCGCCAGCAGCCCGACACTAGCGGGAGTCGACAATGAGCAGTTCTTC; CDR3aa: CASSPTLAGVDNEQFF
d_gene: TRBD1; abundance: many; v_gene: TRBV5-4; j_gene: TRBJ1-4; CDR3nt: TGTGCCAGCAGCTCAAGGACAGGTCAGAATGAAAAACTGTTTTTT; CDR3aa: CASSSRTGQNEKLFF
d_gene: TRBD1; abundance: many; v_gene: TRBV12-3/TRBV12-4; j_gene: TRBJ1-5; CDR3nt: TGTGCCAGCAGCTATGGACAGGTCAATCAGCCCCAGCATTTT; CDR3aa: CASSYGQVNQPQHF
d_gene: .; abundance: many; v_gene: TRBV4-3; j_gene: TRBJ2-1; CDR3nt: TGCGCCAGCAGCCAAGATGGGGTGGGCTCCTACAATGAGCAGTTCTTC; CDR3aa: CASSQDGVGSYNEQFF
d_gene: TRBD1; abundance: many; v_gene: TRBV3-1; j_gene: TRBJ1-1; CDR3nt: TGTGCCAGCAGCCAAGGACAGGGTTTCACTGAAGCTTTCTTT; CDR3aa: CASSQGQGFTEAFF
d_gene: .; abundance: many; v_gene: TRBV20-1; j_gene: TRBJ1-1; CDR3nt: TGCAGTGCTAGTTGGGACACGAACACTGAAGCTTTCTTT; CDR3aa: CSASWDTNTEAFF
d_gene: .; abundance: many; v_gene: TRBV20-1; j_gene: TRBJ2-7; CDR3nt: TGCAGTGCTAGAGCGGGAGCTCTCTACGAGCAGTACTTC; CDR3aa: CSARAGALYEQYF
d_gene: .; abundance: .; v_gene: TRBV7-2; j_gene: TRBJ2-5; CDR3nt: TGTGCCAGCAGCCCCCCAGACATAAGGGGTGGTTGGGAGACCCAGTACTTC; CDR3aa: CASSPPDIRGGWETQYF
d_gene: TRBD1; abundance: few; v_gene: TRBV25-1; j_gene: TRBJ1-2; CDR3nt: TGTGCCAGCAGGGAGGGGACAGGGATCTATGGCTACACCTTC; CDR3aa: CASREGTGIYGYTF
d_gene: TRBD2; abundance: few; v_gene: TRBV10-3; j_gene: TRBJ2-1; CDR3nt: TGTGCCACTCACCCCGCTAGCGGGAGGGCCGGTGAGCAGTTCTTC; CDR3aa: CATHPASGRAGEQFF
d_gene: .; abundance: few; v_gene: TRBV2; j_gene: TRBJ2-1; CDR3nt: TGTGCCAGCAGTCAAAATCGAGGAGGGCGGAATGAGCAGTTCTTC; CDR3aa: CASSQNRGGRNEQFF
d_gene: .; abundance: .; v_gene: TRBV7-9; j_gene: TRBJ1-1; CDR3nt: TGTGCCAGCAGCTTATCGGGGGGGTCTGCTGAAGCTTTCTTT; CDR3aa: CASSLSGGSAEAFF
d_gene: .; abundance: many; v_gene: TRBV25-1; j_gene: TRBJ2-2; CDR3nt: TGTGCCAGCAGCTACGGGATGAACACCGGGGAGCTGTTTTTT; CDR3aa: CASSYGMNTGELFF
d_gene: .; abundance: .; v_gene: TRBV3-1; j_gene: TRBJ2-1; CDR3nt: TGTGCCAGCAGCCGATTCTCCTACAATGAGCAGTTCTTC; CDR3aa: CASSRFSYNEQFF
d_gene: TRBD1; abundance: many; v_gene: TRBV5-1; j_gene: TRBJ2-7; CDR3nt: TGCGCCAGCAGCATCGGACAGGGGGGCATTTACGAGCAGTACTTC; CDR3aa: CASSIGQGGIYEQYF
d_gene: .; abundance: .; v_gene: TRBV20-1; j_gene: TRBJ2-5; CDR3nt: TGCAGTGCAGTGGGACTGCAAGAGACCCAGTACTTC; CDR3aa: CSAVGLQETQYF
d_gene: TRBD2; abundance: many; v_gene: TRBV6-1; j_gene: TRBJ2-7; CDR3nt: TGTGCCAGCAGCCCCCTCGGCGGGAGGGCCAGAAACGAGCAGTACTTC; CDR3aa: CASSPLGGRARNEQYF
d_gene: .; abundance: few; v_gene: TRBV11-3; j_gene: TRBJ2-1; CDR3nt: TGTGCCAGCAGCGCCCGTGAGGGGTACAATGAGCAGTTCTTC; CDR3aa: CASSAREGYNEQFF
d_gene: .; abundance: .; v_gene: TRBV20-1; j_gene: TRBJ2-7; CDR3nt: TGCAGTGCTAACCCGGACGGAAACTACGAGCAGTACTTC; CDR3aa: CSANPDGNYEQYF
d_gene: .; abundance: many; v_gene: TRBV7-2; j_gene: TRBJ2-3; CDR3nt: TGTGCCAGCAGCTTATTGGGGGGGCTTAGCACAGATACGCAGTATTTT; CDR3aa: CASSLLGGLSTDTQYF
d_gene: TRBD2; abundance: once; v_gene: TRBV5-1; j_gene: TRBJ2-1; CDR3nt: TGCGCCAGCAGCCCGGGAACTGGGAGCGGGAGGCGGGTTGAGCAGTTCTTC; CDR3aa: CASSPGTGSGRRVEQFF
d_gene: TRBD1; abundance: many; v_gene: TRBV7-9; j_gene: TRBJ1-3; CDR3nt: TGTGCCAGCAGCTTTACTGGACAGGGGGATGGAAACACCATATATTTT; CDR3aa: CASSFTGQGDGNTIYF
d_gene: .; abundance: few; v_gene: TRBV11-1; j_gene: TRBJ1-5; CDR3nt: TGTGCCAGCCTGCTACTGGGGATTTTGTCGTCGGCGGGTAGCAATCAGCCCCAGCATTTT; CDR3aa: CASLLLGILSSAGSNQPQHF
d_gene: .; abundance: many; v_gene: TRBV29-1; j_gene: TRBJ2-1; CDR3nt: TGCAGCGTTGAAGATGGGGGGGCTGAGCAGTTCTTC; CDR3aa: CSVEDGGAEQFF
d_gene: TRBD2; abundance: many; v_gene: TRBV6-1; j_gene: TRBJ2-7; CDR3nt: TGTGCCAGCACCGAAGCGGGAGGACGATACGAGCAGTACTTC; CDR3aa: CASTEAGGRYEQYF
d_gene: .; abundance: .; v_gene: TRBV7-2; j_gene: TRBJ2-7; CDR3nt: TGTGCCAGCAGCCGGGTGCAGGGTTTCGAGCAGTACTTC; CDR3aa: CASSRVQGFEQYF